This is a list of T cell receptor beta chains from one sample in a study of T cells in Graves' hyperthyroidism and ophthalmopathy. TCRdb re-derived calls from the multiplex PCR reads in MiXCR, one entry per CDR3 protein. The profile shows under 500,000 distinct CDR3 sequences, 11% to 15% of them singletons. The sequenced sample consisted of blood. The receptor set was obtained from a man between 50 and 59 years old with Graves' ophthalmopathy. The CDR3 runs from the conserved cysteine through the conserved F or W. A D gene is named only where the DNA matches it firmly. Expanded clones get a size class; other rows say once, few or many, or leave the size out.

d_gene: -; j_gene: TRBJ2-4; abundance: many; v_gene: TRBV12-3/TRBV12-4; CDR3aa: CASSLGQGAKNIQYF; CDR3nt: TGTGCCAGCAGTTTAGGGCAGGGGGCCAAAAACATTCAGTACTTC
d_gene: TRBD2; j_gene: TRBJ2-5; abundance: -; v_gene: TRBV29-1; CDR3aa: CSVEGLAGAAETQYF; CDR3nt: TGCAGCGTTGAAGGGCTAGCGGGAGCTGCAGAGACCCAGTACTTC
d_gene: TRBD2; j_gene: TRBJ2-7; abundance: many; v_gene: TRBV28; CDR3aa: CASSLRASGVAEQYF; CDR3nt: TGTGCCAGCAGTTTAAGGGCTAGCGGGGTGGCCGAGCAGTACTTC
d_gene: -; j_gene: TRBJ2-5; abundance: many; v_gene: TRBV28; CDR3aa: CASSSRDWEYF; CDR3nt: TGTGCCAGCAGTTCCCGGGATTGGGAGTACTTC
d_gene: -; j_gene: TRBJ2-7; abundance: few; v_gene: TRBV28; CDR3aa: CASTSSGYEQYF; CDR3nt: TGTGCCAGCACCTCCTCGGGCTACGAGCAGTACTTC
d_gene: TRBD2; j_gene: TRBJ2-7; abundance: few; v_gene: TRBV20-1; CDR3aa: CSANSGESYEQYF; CDR3nt: TGCAGTGCCAATAGCGGGGAATCCTACGAGCAGTACTTC
d_gene: -; j_gene: TRBJ1-1; abundance: few; v_gene: TRBV27; CDR3aa: CASSYKPNRQMNTEAFF; CDR3nt: TGTGCCAGCAGTTACAAACCCAATCGGCAAATGAACACTGAAGCTTTCTTT
d_gene: TRBD2; j_gene: TRBJ2-1; abundance: many; v_gene: TRBV12-5; CDR3aa: CASGPNSGYNEQFF; CDR3nt: TGTGCTAGTGGCCCAAATAGCGGGTACAATGAGCAGTTCTTC
d_gene: -; j_gene: TRBJ1-2; abundance: many; v_gene: TRBV28; CDR3aa: CASSSGQVYGYTF; CDR3nt: TGTGCCAGCAGTTCGGGACAAGTCTATGGCTACACCTTC
d_gene: -; j_gene: TRBJ2-1; abundance: many; v_gene: TRBV20-1; CDR3aa: CSARASLGQQFF; CDR3nt: TGCAGTGCTAGAGCCTCCTTAGGGCAGCAGTTCTTC
d_gene: -; j_gene: TRBJ1-6; abundance: few; v_gene: TRBV2; CDR3aa: CASVGADNSPLHF; CDR3nt: TGTGCCAGCGTTGGGGCTGATAATTCACCCCTCCACTTT
d_gene: TRBD2; j_gene: TRBJ2-2; abundance: many; v_gene: TRBV30; CDR3aa: CAWSVLAGGYTGELFF; CDR3nt: TGTGCCTGGAGTGTGCTAGCGGGAGGTTATACCGGGGAGCTGTTTTTT
d_gene: -; j_gene: TRBJ2-1; abundance: few; v_gene: TRBV9; CDR3aa: CASSVGETQFF; CDR3nt: TGTGCCAGCAGCGTAGGAGAGACCCAGTTCTTC
d_gene: -; j_gene: TRBJ2-1; abundance: many; v_gene: TRBV7-3; CDR3aa: CASSPDTASYNEQFF; CDR3nt: TGTGCCAGCAGCCCTGACACAGCCTCCTACAATGAGCAGTTCTTC
d_gene: TRBD2; j_gene: TRBJ2-1; abundance: many; v_gene: TRBV12-3/TRBV12-4; CDR3aa: CASSSYASGLDNEQFF; CDR3nt: TGTGCCAGCAGTTCTTATGCTAGCGGGCTGGACAATGAGCAGTTCTTC
d_gene: -; j_gene: TRBJ2-2; abundance: few; v_gene: TRBV15; CDR3aa: CATSREVHTTGELFF; CDR3nt: TGTGCCACCAGCAGAGAGGTCCATACCACCGGGGAGCTGTTTTTT
d_gene: TRBD2; j_gene: TRBJ2-1; abundance: few; v_gene: TRBV4-1; CDR3aa: CASSQALAGNNEQFF; CDR3nt: TGCGCCAGCAGCCAAGCACTAGCGGGAAACAATGAGCAGTTCTTC
d_gene: TRBD2; j_gene: TRBJ2-2; abundance: many; v_gene: TRBV18; CDR3aa: CASSPGGSGTGELFF; CDR3nt: TGTGCCAGCTCACCTGGCGGGAGTGGAACCGGGGAGCTGTTTTTT
d_gene: -; j_gene: TRBJ2-1; abundance: many; v_gene: TRBV7-9; CDR3aa: CASSLTVKEQFF; CDR3nt: TGTGCCAGCAGCTTAACGGTGAAGGAGCAGTTCTTC
d_gene: -; j_gene: TRBJ2-6; abundance: -; v_gene: TRBV14; CDR3aa: CASSQRLGSSGANVLTF; CDR3nt: TGTGCCAGCAGCCAGAGACTGGGGAGCTCTGGGGCCAACGTCCTGACTTTC
d_gene: -; j_gene: TRBJ1-1; abundance: many; v_gene: TRBV18; CDR3aa: CASSPRGEKNTEAFF; CDR3nt: TGTGCCAGCTCACCACGCGGGGAGAAGAACACTGAAGCTTTCTTT
d_gene: -; j_gene: TRBJ2-2; abundance: many; v_gene: TRBV7-6; CDR3aa: CASSSAPEGTGELFF; CDR3nt: TGTGCCAGCAGCAGTGCCCCCGAGGGGACCGGGGAGCTGTTTTTT
d_gene: -; j_gene: TRBJ1-2; abundance: -; v_gene: TRBV6-5; CDR3aa: CASSLAAQPRTDYGYTF; CDR3nt: TGTGCCAGCAGTTTGGCGGCGCAACCCAGGACCGACTATGGCTACACCTTC
d_gene: TRBD1; j_gene: TRBJ2-3; abundance: many; v_gene: TRBV5-1; CDR3aa: CASSYDTGTGTGTQYF; CDR3nt: TGCGCCAGCAGCTACGATACCGGGACAGGGACTGGCACGCAGTATTTT
d_gene: TRBD2; j_gene: TRBJ2-7; abundance: many; v_gene: TRBV7-9; CDR3aa: CASSAASGPSYEQYF; CDR3nt: TGTGCCAGCAGCGCCGCTAGCGGTCCTTCCTACGAGCAGTACTTC
d_gene: -; j_gene: TRBJ1-1; abundance: many; v_gene: TRBV29-1; CDR3aa: CSVGTRADTEAFF; CDR3nt: TGCAGCGTTGGGACTCGGGCCGACACTGAAGCTTTCTTT
d_gene: -; j_gene: TRBJ1-2; abundance: few; v_gene: TRBV29-1; CDR3aa: CSVASGYTF; CDR3nt: TGCAGCGTGGCATCGGGCTACACCTTC
d_gene: TRBD2; j_gene: TRBJ2-7; abundance: -; v_gene: TRBV6-1; CDR3aa: CASSENASGKTNYEQYF; CDR3nt: TGTGCCAGCAGTGAAAACGCTAGCGGGAAGACAAACTACGAGCAGTACTTC
d_gene: -; j_gene: TRBJ2-1; abundance: -; v_gene: TRBV14; CDR3aa: CASSARLGGVLDEQFF; CDR3nt: TGTGCCAGCAGCGCCCGGCTTGGGGGCGTGTTGGATGAGCAGTTCTTC
d_gene: -; j_gene: TRBJ2-1; abundance: many; v_gene: TRBV6-1; CDR3aa: CASSDERPGPGQFF; CDR3nt: TGTGCCAGCAGTGATGAAAGACCCGGTCCTGGGCAGTTCTTC
d_gene: TRBD2; j_gene: TRBJ2-7; abundance: many; v_gene: TRBV3-1; CDR3aa: CASSQRGLAGYEQYF; CDR3nt: TGTGCCAGCAGCCAGAGGGGACTAGCGGGTTACGAGCAGTACTTC
d_gene: TRBD2; j_gene: TRBJ2-1; abundance: many; v_gene: TRBV3-1; CDR3aa: CASSRRLAAGVSNEQFF; CDR3nt: TGTGCCAGCAGCCGACGACTTGCAGCGGGAGTGTCCAATGAGCAGTTCTTC
d_gene: TRBD2; j_gene: TRBJ2-5; abundance: many; v_gene: TRBV11-2; CDR3aa: CASSLVGRETQYF; CDR3nt: TGTGCCAGCAGCTTAGTCGGGAGGGAGACCCAGTACTTC
d_gene: -; j_gene: TRBJ1-1; abundance: many; v_gene: TRBV20-1; CDR3aa: CSARGYAIITEAFF; CDR3nt: TGCAGTGCCAGGGGCTACGCGATAATCACTGAAGCTTTCTTT
d_gene: -; j_gene: TRBJ2-1; abundance: many; v_gene: TRBV3-1; CDR3aa: CASSHARAGVDGEQFF; CDR3nt: TGTGCCAGCAGCCATGCACGGGCCGGCGTGGACGGTGAGCAGTTCTTC
d_gene: TRBD1; j_gene: TRBJ2-7; abundance: -; v_gene: TRBV7-2; CDR3aa: CASSSGTALYEQYF; CDR3nt: TGTGCCAGCAGCTCCGGGACAGCTCTCTACGAGCAGTACTTC
d_gene: -; j_gene: TRBJ2-1; abundance: -; v_gene: TRBV24-1; CDR3aa: CATSAPNSYNEQFF; CDR3nt: TGTGCCACCAGTGCCCCAAACTCCTACAATGAGCAGTTCTTC
d_gene: TRBD2; j_gene: TRBJ2-5; abundance: -; v_gene: TRBV20-1; CDR3aa: CSAGLAGGGGTQYF; CDR3nt: TGCAGTGCCGGACTAGCGGGAGGCGGAGGAACCCAGTACTTC
d_gene: -; j_gene: TRBJ1-3; abundance: -; v_gene: TRBV7-2; CDR3aa: CASSRETMGTIYF; CDR3nt: TGTGCCAGCAGCCGGGAAACTATGGGCACCATATATTTT
d_gene: TRBD2; j_gene: TRBJ2-5; abundance: few; v_gene: TRBV6-1; CDR3aa: CASSELGGRAQETQYF; CDR3nt: TGTGCCAGCAGTGAACTTGGCGGGAGGGCCCAAGAGACCCAGTACTTC
d_gene: TRBD2; j_gene: TRBJ2-7; abundance: many; v_gene: TRBV27; CDR3aa: CASSKGLAALDEQYF; CDR3nt: TGTGCCAGCAGTAAGGGACTAGCGGCTCTGGACGAGCAGTACTTC
d_gene: TRBD2; j_gene: TRBJ2-5; abundance: many; v_gene: TRBV13; CDR3aa: CASSKGGLAGGLETQYF; CDR3nt: TGTGCCAGCAGCAAAGGCGGACTAGCGGGAGGTCTAGAGACCCAGTACTTC
d_gene: TRBD2; j_gene: TRBJ2-1; abundance: once; v_gene: TRBV29-1; CDR3aa: CSVVLLAGVIYNEQFF; CDR3nt: TGCAGCGTCGTACTACTAGCGGGAGTGATCTACAATGAGCAGTTCTTC
d_gene: TRBD1; j_gene: TRBJ2-2; abundance: few; v_gene: TRBV7-6; CDR3aa: CASSPGQLAGELFF; CDR3nt: TGTGCCAGCAGCCCGGGACAGCTGGCCGGGGAGCTGTTTTTT
d_gene: TRBD2; j_gene: TRBJ2-3; abundance: -; v_gene: TRBV10-3; CDR3aa: CAIKWASGPNTDTQYF; CDR3nt: TGTGCCATCAAATGGGCTAGCGGGCCGAACACAGATACGCAGTATTTT
d_gene: TRBD2; j_gene: TRBJ2-5; abundance: few; v_gene: TRBV20-1; CDR3aa: CSASTPSGIGETQYF; CDR3nt: TGCAGTGCTAGTACTCCTAGCGGGATCGGAGAGACCCAGTACTTC
d_gene: -; j_gene: TRBJ1-2; abundance: few; v_gene: TRBV29-1; CDR3aa: CSVAGVWGYTF; CDR3nt: TGCAGCGTTGCCGGGGTTTGGGGCTACACCTTC
d_gene: TRBD1; j_gene: TRBJ2-3; abundance: many; v_gene: TRBV18; CDR3aa: CASSPQGANPTDTQYF; CDR3nt: TGTGCCAGCTCACCCCAGGGGGCGAATCCCACAGATACGCAGTATTTT